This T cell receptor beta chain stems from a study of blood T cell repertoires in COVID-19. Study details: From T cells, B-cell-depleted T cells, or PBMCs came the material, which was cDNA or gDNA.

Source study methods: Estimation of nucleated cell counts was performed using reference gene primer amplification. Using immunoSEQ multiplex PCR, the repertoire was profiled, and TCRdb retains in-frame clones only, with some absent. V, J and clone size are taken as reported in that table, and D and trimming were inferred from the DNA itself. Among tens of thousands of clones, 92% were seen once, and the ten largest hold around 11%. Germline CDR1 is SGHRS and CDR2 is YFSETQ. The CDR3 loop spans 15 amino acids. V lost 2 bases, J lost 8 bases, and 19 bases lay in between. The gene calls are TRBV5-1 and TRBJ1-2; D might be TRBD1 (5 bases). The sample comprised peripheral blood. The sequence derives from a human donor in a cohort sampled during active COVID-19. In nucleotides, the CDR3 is TGCGCCAGCAGCTTATATCCGACAGAAGCAAAAGGCTACACCTTC. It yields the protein CASSLYPTEAKGYTF.